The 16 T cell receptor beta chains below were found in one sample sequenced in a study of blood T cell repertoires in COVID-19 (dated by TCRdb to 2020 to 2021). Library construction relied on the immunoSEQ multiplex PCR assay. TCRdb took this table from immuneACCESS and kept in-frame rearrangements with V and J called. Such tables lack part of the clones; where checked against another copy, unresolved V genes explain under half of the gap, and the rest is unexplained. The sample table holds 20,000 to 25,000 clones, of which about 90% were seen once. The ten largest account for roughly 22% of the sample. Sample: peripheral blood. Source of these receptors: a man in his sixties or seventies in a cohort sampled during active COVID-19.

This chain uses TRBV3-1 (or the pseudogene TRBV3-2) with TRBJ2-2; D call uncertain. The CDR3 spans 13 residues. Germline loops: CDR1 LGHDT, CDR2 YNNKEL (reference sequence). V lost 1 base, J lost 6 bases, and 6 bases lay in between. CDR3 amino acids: CASSQAVAGELFF. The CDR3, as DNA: TGTGCCAGCAGCCAAGCGGTCGCCGGGGAGCTGTTTTTT.

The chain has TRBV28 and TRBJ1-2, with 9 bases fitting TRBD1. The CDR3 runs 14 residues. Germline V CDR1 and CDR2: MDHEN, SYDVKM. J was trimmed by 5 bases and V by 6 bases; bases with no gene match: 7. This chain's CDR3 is CASSQGQGKYGYTF. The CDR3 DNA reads TGTGCCAGCAGCCAGGGACAGGGAAAATATGGCTACACCTTC.

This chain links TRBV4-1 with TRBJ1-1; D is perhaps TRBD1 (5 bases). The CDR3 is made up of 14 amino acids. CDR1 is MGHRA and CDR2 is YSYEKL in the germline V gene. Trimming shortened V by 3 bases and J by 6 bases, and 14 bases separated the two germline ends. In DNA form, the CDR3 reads TGCGCCAGCAGCCATCCGGGACGGGGGGCTGAAGCTTTCTTT. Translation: CASSHPGRGAEAFF.

CDR3 coding DNA: TGTGCCAGCAGGGGCGGTAGCGGGAGATTGTACGAGCAGTACTTC. Translation: CASRGGSGRLYEQYF. The chain joins TRBV28 to TRBJ2-7; 9 nucleotides align to TRBD2. Looked up from germline, CDR1 is MDHEN and CDR2 is SYDVKM. The CDR3 is 15 amino acids. Unmatched junction bases numbered 10, after V lost 6 bases and J lost 4 bases.

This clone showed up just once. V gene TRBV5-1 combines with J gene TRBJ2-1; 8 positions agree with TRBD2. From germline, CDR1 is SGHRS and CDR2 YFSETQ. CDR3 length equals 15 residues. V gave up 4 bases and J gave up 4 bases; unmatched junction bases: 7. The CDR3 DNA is TGCGCCAGCAGCCCAGCGGGAGAGACGTACAATGAGCAGTTCTTC. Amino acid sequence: CASSPAGETYNEQFF.

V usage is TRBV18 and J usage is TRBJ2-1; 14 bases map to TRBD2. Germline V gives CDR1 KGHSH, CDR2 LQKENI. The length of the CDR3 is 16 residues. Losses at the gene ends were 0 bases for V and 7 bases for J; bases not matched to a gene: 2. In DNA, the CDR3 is TGTGCCAGCTCACCACCGGGACTAGCGGGAGTTAATGAGCAGTTCTTC. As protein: CASSPPGLAGVNEQFF. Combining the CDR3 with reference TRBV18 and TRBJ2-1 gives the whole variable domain NAGVMQNPRHLVRRRGQEARLRCSPMKGHSHVYWYRQLPEEGLKFMVYLQKENIIDESGMPKERFSAEFPKEGPSILRIQQVVRGDSAAYFCASSPPGLAGVNEQFFGPGTRLTVL.

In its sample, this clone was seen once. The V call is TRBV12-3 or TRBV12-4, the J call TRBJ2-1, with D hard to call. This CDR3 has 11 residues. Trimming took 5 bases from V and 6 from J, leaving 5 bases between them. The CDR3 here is CASSRFNEQFF. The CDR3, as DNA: TGTGCCAGCAGTCGGTTCAATGAGCAGTTCTTC.

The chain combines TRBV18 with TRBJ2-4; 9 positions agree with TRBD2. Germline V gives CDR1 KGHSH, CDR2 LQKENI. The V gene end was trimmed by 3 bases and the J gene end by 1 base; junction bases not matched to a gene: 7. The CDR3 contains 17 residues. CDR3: CASSPRREGLAKNIQYF. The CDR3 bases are TGTGCCAGCTCACCGCGGCGGGAGGGCCTGGCCAAAAACATTCAGTACTTC.

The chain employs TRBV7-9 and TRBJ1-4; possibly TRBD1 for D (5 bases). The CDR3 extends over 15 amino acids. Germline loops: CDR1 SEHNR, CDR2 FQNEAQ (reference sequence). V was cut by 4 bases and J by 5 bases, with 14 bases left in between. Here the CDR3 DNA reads TGTGCCAGCAGCTCCCGTCAGGGCCTCAATGAAAAACTGTTTTTT. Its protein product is CASSSRQGLNEKLFF.

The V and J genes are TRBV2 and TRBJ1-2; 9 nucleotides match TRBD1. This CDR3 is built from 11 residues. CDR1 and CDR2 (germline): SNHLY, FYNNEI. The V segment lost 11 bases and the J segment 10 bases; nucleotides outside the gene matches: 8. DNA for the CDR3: TGTGCCTCCGGGACAGGGATTGTCTACACCTTC. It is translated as CASGTGIVYTF.

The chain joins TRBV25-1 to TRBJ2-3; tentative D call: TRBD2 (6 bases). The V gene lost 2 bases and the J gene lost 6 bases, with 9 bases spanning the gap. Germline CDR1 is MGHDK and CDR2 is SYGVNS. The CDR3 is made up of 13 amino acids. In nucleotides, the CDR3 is TGTGCCAGCAGTGAAGGAGGGAAGGATACGCAGTATTTT. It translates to CASSEGGKDTQYF.

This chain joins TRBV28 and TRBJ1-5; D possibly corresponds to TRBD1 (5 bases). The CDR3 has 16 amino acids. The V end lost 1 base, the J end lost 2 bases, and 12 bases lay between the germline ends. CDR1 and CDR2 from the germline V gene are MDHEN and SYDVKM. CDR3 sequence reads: CASSLSAGLGNQPQHF. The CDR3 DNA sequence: TGTGCCAGCAGTTTATCGGCAGGGCTTGGCAATCAGCCCCAGCATTTT.

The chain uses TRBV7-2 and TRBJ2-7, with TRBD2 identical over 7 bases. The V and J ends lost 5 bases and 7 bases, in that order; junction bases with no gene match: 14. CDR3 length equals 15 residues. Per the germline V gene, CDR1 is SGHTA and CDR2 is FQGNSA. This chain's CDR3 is CASSQTRGRGLEQYF. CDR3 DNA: TGTGCCAGCAGCCAAACTCGCGGGAGAGGTTTAGAGCAGTACTTC.

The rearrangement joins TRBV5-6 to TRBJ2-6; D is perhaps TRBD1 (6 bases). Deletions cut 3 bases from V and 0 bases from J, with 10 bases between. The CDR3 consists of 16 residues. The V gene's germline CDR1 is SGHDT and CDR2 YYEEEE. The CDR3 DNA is TGTGCCAGCAGCTCAAGACAGGACTCTGGGGCCAACGTCCTGACTTTC. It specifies CASSSRQDSGANVLTF.

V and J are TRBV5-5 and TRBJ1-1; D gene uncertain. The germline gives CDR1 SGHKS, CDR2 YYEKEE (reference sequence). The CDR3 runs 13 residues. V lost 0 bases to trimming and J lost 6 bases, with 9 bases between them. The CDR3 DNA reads TGTGCCAGCAGCTTGGTGACATCCCCTGAAGCTTTCTTT. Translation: CASSLVTSPEAFF.

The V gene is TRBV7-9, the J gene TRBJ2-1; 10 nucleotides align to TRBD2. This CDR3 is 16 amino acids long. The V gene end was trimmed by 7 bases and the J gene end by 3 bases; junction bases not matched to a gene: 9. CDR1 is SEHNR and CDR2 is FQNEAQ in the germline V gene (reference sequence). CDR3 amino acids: CASTKQREGVYNEQFF. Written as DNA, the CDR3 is TGTGCCAGCACCAAACAGCGGGAGGGCGTCTACAATGAGCAGTTCTTC.